This is a list of T cell receptor beta chains from one sample in a study of response to subunit inactivated influenza vaccine. TCRdb analysed the RT-PCR reads with MiXCR anew, one entry per CDR3 protein. The data contain hundreds of thousands of distinct CDR3 sequences, approximately 15% of them singletons. Sequenced material: PBMCs from blood, taken approximately 15 days before vaccination. These receptors all come from a man between 50 and 59 years old who received an inactivated influenza vaccine. Both conserved end residues are part of each CDR3. Fields, in order: J gene, D gene, V gene, clone size, CDR3 protein, CDR3 DNA. D genes are given only for firm matches. Size tells how often a clone was seen (once, few, many) or the class of an expanded clone, and some rows leave it out.

TRBJ2-3 | TRBD2 | TRBV18 | few | CASSPLQTGTSGSSTDTQYF | TGTGCCAGCTCACCCCTACAAACCGGGACTAGCGGGTCTAGCACAGATACGCAGTATTTT
TRBJ2-2 | TRBD2 | TRBV3-1 | few | CASSQDWRENGGELFF | TGTGCCAGCAGCCAGGACTGGCGGGAGAACGGCGGGGAGCTGTTTTTT
TRBJ2-1 | TRBD2 | TRBV20-1 | few | CSAIPGLAGGWQFF | TGCAGTGCCATTCCGGGACTAGCGGGGGGGTGGCAGTTCTTC
TRBJ1-5 | . | TRBV12-3/TRBV12-4 | many | CASSLSQSNQPQHF | TGTGCCAGCAGTTTGAGTCAGAGCAATCAGCCCCAGCATTTT
TRBJ2-2 | . | TRBV12-3/TRBV12-4 | many | CASSLGATTGELFF | TGTGCCAGCAGTTTAGGAGCGACCACCGGGGAGCTGTTTTTT
TRBJ2-7 | TRBD1 | TRBV7-9 | . | CASSLGTGSGEQYF | TGTGCCAGCAGCCTAGGGACAGGATCAGGCGAGCAGTACTTC
TRBJ1-2 | TRBD1 | TRBV5-1 | . | CASSPDRGAIGYTF | TGCGCCAGCAGCCCGGACAGGGGAGCTATAGGCTACACCTTC
TRBJ2-5 | . | TRBV5-1 | few | CASSSRDSETQYF | TGCGCCAGCAGCTCACGGGACTCGGAGACCCAGTACTTC
TRBJ2-7 | TRBD1 | TRBV6-1 | few | CASRVPGQVGYEQYF | TGTGCCAGCAGGGTACCGGGACAGGTGGGGTACGAGCAGTACTTC
TRBJ1-1 | . | TRBV20-1 | . | CGLRRRTMNTEAFF | TGCGGACTGAGGAGGAGAACCATGAACACTGAAGCTTTCTTT